Sequencing of this T cell receptor (beta chain) was carried out in a study of T cell changes during pregnancy in multiple sclerosis. The method was immunoSEQ multiplex PCR; TCRdb's version includes in-frame clones alone and lacks a portion of them. There are about 72,000 clones in the sample; 90% to 95% occur only once, and around 0.7% lies in the top ten. The germline gives CDR1 LGHNA, CDR2 YSLEER. This CDR3 is 16 amino acids long. V was clipped by 0 bases and J by 3 bases, with 12 bases between them. This chain connects TRBV4-3 to TRBJ2-1, with D possibly TRBD1 on 6 matching bases. Sequenced here: peripheral blood, sampled in the third trimester of pregnancy. This TCR derives from a female donor in good health, enrolled as a control in a pregnancy study. The CDR3 loop reads CASSQDWDTVYNEQFF. The CDR3 DNA is TGCGCCAGCAGCCAAGATTGGGACACGGTCTACAATGAGCAGTTCTTC.